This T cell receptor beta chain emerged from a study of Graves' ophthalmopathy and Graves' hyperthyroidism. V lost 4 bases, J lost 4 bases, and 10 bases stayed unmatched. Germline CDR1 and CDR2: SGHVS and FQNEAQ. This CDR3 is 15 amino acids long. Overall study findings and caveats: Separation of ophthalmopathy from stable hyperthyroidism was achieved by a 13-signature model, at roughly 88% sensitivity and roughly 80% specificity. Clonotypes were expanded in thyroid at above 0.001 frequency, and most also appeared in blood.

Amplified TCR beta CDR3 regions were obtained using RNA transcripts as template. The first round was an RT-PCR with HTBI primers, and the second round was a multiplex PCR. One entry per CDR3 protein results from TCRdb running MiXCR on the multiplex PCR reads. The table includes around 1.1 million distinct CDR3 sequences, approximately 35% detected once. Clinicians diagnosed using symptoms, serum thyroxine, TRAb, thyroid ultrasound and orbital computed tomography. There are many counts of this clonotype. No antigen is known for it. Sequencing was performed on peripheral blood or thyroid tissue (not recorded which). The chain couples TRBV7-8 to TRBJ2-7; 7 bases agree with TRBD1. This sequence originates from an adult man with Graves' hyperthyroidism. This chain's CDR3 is CASSSGTAGGYEQYF. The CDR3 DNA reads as TGTGCCAGCAGCTCTGGGACAGCTGGGGGTTACGAGCAGTACTTC.